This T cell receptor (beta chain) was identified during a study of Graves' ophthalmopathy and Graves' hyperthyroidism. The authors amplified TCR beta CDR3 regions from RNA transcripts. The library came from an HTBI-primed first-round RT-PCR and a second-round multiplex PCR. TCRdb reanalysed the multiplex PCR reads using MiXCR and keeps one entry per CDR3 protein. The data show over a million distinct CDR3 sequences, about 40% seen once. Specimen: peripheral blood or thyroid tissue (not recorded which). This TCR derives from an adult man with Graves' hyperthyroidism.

The CDR3 sequence: CASSDGTGDLGYTF. The CDR3 bases are TGTGCCAGCAGTGACGGGACAGGGGATCTCGGCTACACCTTC. The chain uses TRBV6-1 and TRBJ1-2, with 10 positions matching TRBD1. With 3 bases clipped from V and 8 bases from J, the junction kept 6 bases outside the gene matches. Germline CDR1 reads MNHNS; CDR2 reads SASEGT. The CDR3 loop spans 14 amino acids.